The T cell receptor (beta chain) under discussion was sequenced for a study of shared clonotypes between healthy human individuals. Looking at the study overall: Per donor, three plates held CD4 naive cells, three held CD4 memory, two held CD8 naive and one held CD8 memory. Study-wide results and caveats: Relative to memory subsets, naive subsets generally showed larger estimated richness. Naive CD4 clonotypes were shared across a handful of donors at 5% to 6%. The sole specimen, blood, was sampled, and tissue repertoires likely differ.

Details on this clone: Antigen specificity is unknown.

This CDR3 comprises 15 residues. Germline assignment: CDR1 SGHAT and CDR2 FQNNGV. V trimming: 5 bases; J trimming: 2 bases; junction bases outside the gene matches: 9. Naive CD8 cells lacked CD45RO and underwent positive selection for CCR7, leaving out terminally differentiated effector memory CD45RA+ cells. Assay: immunoSEQ multiplex PCR; the TCRdb copy retains only in-frame clones and omits some. This table holds 560,000 or so clones, roughly 96% found once. Material: naive CD8+ T cells sorted from blood. The chain uses TRBV11-2 and TRBJ2-7; 7 bases are shared with TRBD1. This receptor was taken from a woman in her 30s in good health. Written as DNA, the CDR3 is TGTGCCAGCAGCGTTACAGGGGACCGGACCTACGAGCAGTACTTC. It is translated as CASSVTGDRTYEQYF.